This record covers a single T cell receptor beta chain. This CDR3 has 19 residues. The germline gives CDR1 LNHNV, CDR2 YYDKDF (reference sequence). The J segment lost 1 base and the V segment lost 0 bases, leaving 11 bases of the junction unmatched. Some clones are missing from TCRdb's copy, which holds only in-frame ones; the method was immunoSEQ multiplex PCR. The repertoire includes 200,000 to 250,000 clones, about nine tenths of them detected once, and approximately 6.1% sits in the top ten. The data originate from a study of blood T cell repertoires in COVID-19. About the research overall: Some COVID-19 samples were acute and others convalescent; all came from the United States, Italy and Spain.

This TCR was recovered from a man at least 80 years old with acute or convalescent COVID-19. Sequences were obtained from peripheral blood. This chain joins TRBV15 and TRBJ2-5; 10 nucleotides line up with TRBD2. The CDR3 is CATSRDILSLAGRQETQYF. In DNA, the CDR3 is TGTGCCACCAGCAGAGATATTCTTTCACTAGCGGGACGCCAAGAGACCCAGTACTTC.